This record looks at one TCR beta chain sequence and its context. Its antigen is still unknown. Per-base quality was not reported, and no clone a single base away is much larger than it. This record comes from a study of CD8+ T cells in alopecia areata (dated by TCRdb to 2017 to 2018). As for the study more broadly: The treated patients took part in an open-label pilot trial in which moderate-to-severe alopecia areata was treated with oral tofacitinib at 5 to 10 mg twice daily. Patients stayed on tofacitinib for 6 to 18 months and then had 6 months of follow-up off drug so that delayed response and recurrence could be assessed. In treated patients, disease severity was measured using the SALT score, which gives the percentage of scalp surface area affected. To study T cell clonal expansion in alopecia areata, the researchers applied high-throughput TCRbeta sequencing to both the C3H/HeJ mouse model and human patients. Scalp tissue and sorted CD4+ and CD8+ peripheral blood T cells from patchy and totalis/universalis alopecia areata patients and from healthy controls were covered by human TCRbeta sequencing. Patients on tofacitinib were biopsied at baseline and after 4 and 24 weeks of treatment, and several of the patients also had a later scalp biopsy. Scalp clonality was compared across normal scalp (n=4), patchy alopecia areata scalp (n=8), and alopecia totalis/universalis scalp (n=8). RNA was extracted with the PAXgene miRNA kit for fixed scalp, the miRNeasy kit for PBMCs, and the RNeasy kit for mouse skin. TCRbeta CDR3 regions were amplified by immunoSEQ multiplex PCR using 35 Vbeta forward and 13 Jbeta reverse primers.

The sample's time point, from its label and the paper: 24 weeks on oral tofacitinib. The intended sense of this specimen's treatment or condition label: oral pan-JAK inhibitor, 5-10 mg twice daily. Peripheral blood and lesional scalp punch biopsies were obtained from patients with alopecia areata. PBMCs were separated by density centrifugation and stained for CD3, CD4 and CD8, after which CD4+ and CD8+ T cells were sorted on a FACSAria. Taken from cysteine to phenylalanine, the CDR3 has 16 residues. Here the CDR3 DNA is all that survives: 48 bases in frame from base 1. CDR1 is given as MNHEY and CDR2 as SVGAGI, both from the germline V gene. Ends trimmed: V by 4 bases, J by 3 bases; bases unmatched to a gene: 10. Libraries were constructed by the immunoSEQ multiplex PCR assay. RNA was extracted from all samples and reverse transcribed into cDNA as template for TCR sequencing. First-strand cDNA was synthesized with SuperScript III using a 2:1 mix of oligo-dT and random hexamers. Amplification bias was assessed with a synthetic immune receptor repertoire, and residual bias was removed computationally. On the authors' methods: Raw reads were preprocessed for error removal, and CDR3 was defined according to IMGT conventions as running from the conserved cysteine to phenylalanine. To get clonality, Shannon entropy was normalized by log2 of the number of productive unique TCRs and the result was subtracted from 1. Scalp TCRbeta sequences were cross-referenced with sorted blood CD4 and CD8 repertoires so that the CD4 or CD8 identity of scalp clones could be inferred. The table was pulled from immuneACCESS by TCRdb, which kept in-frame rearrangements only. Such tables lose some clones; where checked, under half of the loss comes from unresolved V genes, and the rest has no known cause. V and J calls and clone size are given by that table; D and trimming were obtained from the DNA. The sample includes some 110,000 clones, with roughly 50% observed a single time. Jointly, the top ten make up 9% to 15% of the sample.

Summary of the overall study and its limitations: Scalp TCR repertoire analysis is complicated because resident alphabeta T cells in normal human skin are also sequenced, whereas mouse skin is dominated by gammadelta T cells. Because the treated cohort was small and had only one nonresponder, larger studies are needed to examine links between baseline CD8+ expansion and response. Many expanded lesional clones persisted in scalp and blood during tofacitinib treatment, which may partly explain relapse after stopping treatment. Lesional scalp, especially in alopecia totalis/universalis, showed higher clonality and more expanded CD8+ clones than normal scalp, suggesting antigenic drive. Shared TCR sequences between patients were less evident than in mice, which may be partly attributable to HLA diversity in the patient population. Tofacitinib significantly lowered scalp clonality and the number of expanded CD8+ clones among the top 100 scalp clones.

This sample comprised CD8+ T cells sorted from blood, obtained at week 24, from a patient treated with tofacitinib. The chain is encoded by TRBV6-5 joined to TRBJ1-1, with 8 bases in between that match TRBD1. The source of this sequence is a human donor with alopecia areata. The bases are TGTGCCAGCAGTTCCCAGGGGGCATGGGGGGACACTGAAGCTTTCTTT. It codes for CASSSQGAWGDTEAFF.